Listed here are 10 T cell receptor beta chains from one sample, sequenced in a study of blood T cell repertoires in COVID-19. Assay: immunoSEQ multiplex PCR; the TCRdb copy retains only in-frame clones and omits some. The repertoire consists of some 150,000 clones, with 60% to 80% occurring once and the leading ten covering over 8.5%. The specimen sequenced was peripheral blood. The origin of the receptors is a man aged 45-60 years with active or convalescent COVID-19.

V usage is TRBV7-2 and J usage is TRBJ2-5; TRBD2 agrees at 9 bases. The CDR3 sequence is 14 residues long. V dropped 3 bases and J dropped 5; count of bases not matched to a gene: 4. Germline V CDR1 and CDR2: SGHTA, FQGNSA. The CDR3: CASSLGLARETQYF. Here the CDR3 DNA reads TGTGCCAGCAGCTTGGGACTAGCCCGGGAGACCCAGTACTTC.

This clone was seen just once. The J gene is TRBJ2-1, the V gene TRBV28; D gene unclear. CDR1 is MDHEN, CDR2 SYDVKM, per germline. Trimming removed 8 bases from V and 0 bases from J, with 17 bases in between. The CDR3 sequence is 16 residues long. The CDR3 is CASVAPQALSYNEQFF. In nucleotides, the CDR3 is TGTGCCAGCGTCGCCCCCCAAGCGCTCTCCTACAATGAGCAGTTCTTC.

The V gene is TRBV20-1, the J gene TRBJ1-2; 8 bases match TRBD1. This CDR3 contains 15 residues. Trimming cost V 3 bases and J 4 bases; bases outside gene matches: 10. Germline-derived CDR1 and CDR2 are DFQATT and SNEGSKA (reference sequence). Written as DNA, the CDR3 is TGCAGTGCTAGTCATCCTTCTCAGGGGGCCTATGGCTACACCTTC. Its translation: CSASHPSQGAYGYTF.

V and J are TRBV2 and TRBJ1-1; D is perhaps TRBD1 (5 bases). Trimming shortened V by 2 bases and J by 0 bases, and 10 bases separated the two germline ends. Germline V gene data show CDR1 as SNHLY and CDR2 as FYNNEI. The CDR3 sequence is 15 residues long. This CDR3 is CASSERQLMNTEAFF. The CDR3 nucleotides are TGTGCCAGCAGTGAAAGACAGCTCATGAACACTGAAGCTTTCTTT.

The rearrangement joins TRBV29-1 to TRBJ2-7, with D unresolved. Germline loops: CDR1 SQVTM, CDR2 ANQGSEA. The CDR3 contains 15 residues. V dropped 0 bases and J dropped 0 bases, with 12 bases sitting between them. Here the CDR3 DNA reads TGCAGCGTTGAAGATCCGGTACAGAACTCCTACGAGCAGTACTTC. This encodes CSVEDPVQNSYEQYF.

CDR3 sequence: CASSLGRVEGAGYTF. The CDR3 DNA follows: TGTGCCAGCAGCTTAGGGAGGGTTGAGGGGGCTGGCTACACCTTC. J is TRBJ1-2 and V is TRBV7-2; 7 nucleotides line up with TRBD1. The germline V gene encodes CDR1 SGHTA and CDR2 FQGNSA. The trim removed 1 base at V and 7 bases at J, leaving 9 bases unmatched. This CDR3 is 15 amino acids long.

The chain joins TRBV24-1 to TRBJ2-3; 7 bases map to TRBD1. V was pared by 7 bases and J by 5 bases, with 14 bases of the junction left unmatched. The CDR3 has 16 residues. Germline CDR1 reads KGHDR; CDR2 reads SFDVKD. CDR3 coding DNA: TGTGCCACCAGATCCGGGACAGTCTCCTTAGGAGATACGCAGTATTTT. Protein product: CATRSGTVSLGDTQYF.

V usage is TRBV19 and J usage is TRBJ1-5; a possible D gene is TRBD1 (6 bases). V lost 5 bases and J 7 bases, leaving 21 bases between the germline ends. CDR1 and CDR2 (germline): LNHDA, SQIVND (reference sequence). The CDR3 runs to 16 residues. The CDR3 here is CASSSRGGTGVQPQHF. Here the CDR3 DNA reads TGTGCCAGTAGTTCAAGGGGGGGAACTGGGGTCCAGCCCCAGCATTTT.

This clone is a singleton in its sample. V and J are TRBV7-9 and TRBJ2-2; D perhaps matches TRBD2 (6 bases). The CDR3 length is 15 residues. V lost 5 bases to trimming and J lost 3 bases, with 13 bases between them. CDR1 is SEHNR and CDR2 is FQNEAQ in the germline V gene (reference sequence). This chain's CDR3 is CASSQVGLYTGELFF. In DNA form, the CDR3 reads TGTGCCAGCAGCCAGGTGGGACTCTACACCGGGGAGCTGTTTTTT. Filled out from reference TRBV7-9 and TRBJ2-2, the complete variable domain reads DTGVSQNPRHKITKRGQNVTFRCDPISEHNRLYWYRQTLGQGPEFLTYFQNEAQLEKSRLLSDRFSAERPKGSFSTLEIQRTEQGDSAMYLCASSQVGLYTGELFFGEGSRLTVL.

This chain joins TRBV7-9 and TRBJ2-3, with 10 nucleotides matching TRBD2. Looked up from germline, CDR1 is SEHNR and CDR2 is FQNEAQ (reference sequence). V was pared by 2 bases and J by 5 bases, with 7 bases of the junction left unmatched. CDR3 length: 16 residues. CDR3 DNA: TGTGCCAGCAGCTTACAAGCGGGAGGGCCGGGAGATACGCAGTATTTT. Amino acids: CASSLQAGGPGDTQYF.